This T cell receptor beta chain was captured in a study of blood T cell repertoires in COVID-19. Study-level background: Specimens from acute and convalescent COVID-19 originated in the United States, Italy and Spain.

A Seattle source enrolled patients during active infection and followed them longitudinally. V gave up 0 bases and J gave up 1 base, with 10 bases separating them. In germline, CDR1 is SGHDT, CDR2 YYEEEE. The CDR3 is made up of 15 amino acids. In the study's own analysis: Estimation of nucleated cell counts relied on the amplification of reference gene primers. Here immunoSEQ multiplex PCR was the method, and the copy in TCRdb shows in-frame clones only, minus some. The V and J calls and clone size come from that table; D and trimming were worked out from the DNA. The table includes 270,000 or so clones, roughly 90% detected once.

The TCR was taken from a woman between 25 and 40 years old with COVID-19, enrolled during active disease. The chain joins TRBV5-6 to TRBJ1-1, with TRBD1 as a possible D gene (6 bases). Sequencing was carried out using peripheral blood. The CDR3 reads CASSLDRDQNTEAFF. In nucleotides, the CDR3 is TGTGCCAGCAGCTTGGACAGGGACCAGAACACTGAAGCTTTCTTT. Filled out from reference TRBV5-6 and TRBJ1-1, the complete variable domain reads DAGVTQSPTHLIKTRGQQVTLRCSPKSGHDTVSWYQQALGQGPQFIFQYYEEEERQRGNFPDRFSGHQFPNYSSELNVNALLLGDSALYLCASSLDRDQNTEAFFGQGTRLTVV.